A single sample gave rise to the 4 T cell receptor beta chains below, sequenced in a study of post-analysis software for immune sequencing data. Regarding the study as a whole: TRBV5-6, TRBV5-1 and TRBV20-1 were among 4 or 5 TRBV segments more frequent in patients than controls.

The TCR beta cDNA libraries contained unique molecular identifiers. Using its own MiXCR run on the PCR reads, TCRdb lists one record per CDR3 protein. The sample carries over 300,000 distinct CDR3 sequences, about a third recorded once. These receptors have no identified antigens. The sample comprised blood. The receptors here all came from a girl between 10 and 17 years old with multiple sclerosis.

The chain recombines TRBV18 with TRBJ2-5, with D possibly TRBD2 on 5 matching bases. Germline CDR1 and CDR2: KGHSH and LQKENI. The length of the CDR3 is 14 residues. Trimming removed 1 base at V and 3 bases at J, with 9 bases between. DNA for the CDR3: TGTGCCAGCTCACCACGCGGGTCAGAAGAGACCCAGTACTTC. Residues: CASSPRGSEETQYF.

The chain has TRBV12-3 or TRBV12-4 and TRBJ1-6; tentatively, D is TRBD1 (6 bases). CDR3 length equals 14 residues. Between the trimmed V and J ends, which lost 4 bases and 7 bases, there was a span of 11 bases. The CDR3 here is CASSSGGANSPLHF. CDR3 in DNA: TGTGCCAGCAGTTCGGGGGGGGCGAATTCACCCCTCCACTTT.

This chain links TRBV7-9 with TRBJ1-4; TRBD1 matches at 7 bases. The germline gives CDR1 SEHNR, CDR2 FQNEAQ (reference sequence). The CDR3 contains 13 residues. V was pared by 2 bases and J by 8 bases, with 2 bases of the junction left unmatched. CDR3 loop: CASSLRGREKLFF. The CDR3 coding sequence is TGTGCCAGCAGCTTAAGGGGGCGCGAAAAACTGTTTTTT.

This clonotype was picked up one time. The chain recombines TRBV4-1 with TRBJ2-1, with D perhaps matching TRBD2 (7 bases). From germline, CDR1 is MGHRA and CDR2 YSYEKL. The germline V and J ends were trimmed by 2 bases and 0 bases, with 14 bases remaining between them. This CDR3 region has 17 residues. CDR3 protein: CASSQIRGGSSYNEQFF. In DNA, the CDR3 is TGCGCCAGCAGCCAAATTCGCGGGGGCAGCTCCTACAATGAGCAGTTCTTC.